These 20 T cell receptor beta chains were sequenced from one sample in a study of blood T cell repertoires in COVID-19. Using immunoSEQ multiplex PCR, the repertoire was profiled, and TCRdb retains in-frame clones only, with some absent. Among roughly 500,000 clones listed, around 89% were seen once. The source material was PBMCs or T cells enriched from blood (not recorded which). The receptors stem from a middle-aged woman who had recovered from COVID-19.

CDR3 DNA: TGTGCCAGTAGTACCAATAGCGGGAGCTACAATGAGCAGTTCTTC. This sequence encodes CASSTNSGSYNEQFF. The chain has TRBV19 and TRBJ2-1; TRBD2 matches at 9 bases. This CDR3 is built from 15 residues. V lost 4 bases, J lost 3 bases, and 4 bases stayed unmatched. Germline CDR1 is LNHDA and CDR2 is SQIVND (reference sequence).

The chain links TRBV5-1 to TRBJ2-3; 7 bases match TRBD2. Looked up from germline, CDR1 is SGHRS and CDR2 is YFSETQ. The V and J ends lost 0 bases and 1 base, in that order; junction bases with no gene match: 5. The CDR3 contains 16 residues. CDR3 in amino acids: CASSLGREWGTDTQYF. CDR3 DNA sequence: TGCGCCAGCAGCTTGGGGCGGGAGTGGGGCACAGATACGCAGTATTTT.

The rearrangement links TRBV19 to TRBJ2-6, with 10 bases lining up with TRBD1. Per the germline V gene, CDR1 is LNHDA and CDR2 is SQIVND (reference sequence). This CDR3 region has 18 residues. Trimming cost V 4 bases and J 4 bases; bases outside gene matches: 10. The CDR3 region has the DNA TGTGCCAGTAGTACAAACGGACAGGGGGGAGCAGGGGCCAACGTCCTGACTTTC. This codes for CASSTNGQGGAGANVLTF.

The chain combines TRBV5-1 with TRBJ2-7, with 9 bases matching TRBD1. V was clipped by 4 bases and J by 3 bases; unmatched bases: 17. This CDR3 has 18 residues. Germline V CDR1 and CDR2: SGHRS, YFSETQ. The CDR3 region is CASSVGPRDRVILYEQYF. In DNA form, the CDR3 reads TGCGCCAGCAGCGTTGGGCCGAGGGACAGGGTTATCCTCTACGAGCAGTACTTC.

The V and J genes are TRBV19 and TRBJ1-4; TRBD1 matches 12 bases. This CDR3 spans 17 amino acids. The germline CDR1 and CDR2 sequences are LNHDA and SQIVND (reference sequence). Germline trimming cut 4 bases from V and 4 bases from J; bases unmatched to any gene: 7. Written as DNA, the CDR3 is TGTGCCAGTAGTACGGGACAGGGGGCCCAGGGTAATGAAAAACTGTTTTTT. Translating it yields CASSTGQGAQGNEKLFF.

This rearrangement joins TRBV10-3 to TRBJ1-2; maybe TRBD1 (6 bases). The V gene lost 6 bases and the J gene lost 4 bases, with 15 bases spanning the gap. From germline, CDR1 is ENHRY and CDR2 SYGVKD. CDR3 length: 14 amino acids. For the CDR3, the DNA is TGTGCCATCAGCTTGGACAGCGCGGCCTATGGCTACACCTTC. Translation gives CAISLDSAAYGYTF.

This chain's CDR3 is CASSYLLAGVLNEQFF. CDR3 coding DNA: TGTGCCAGCAGCTATTTGCTAGCGGGAGTTTTGAATGAGCAGTTCTTC. V and J are TRBV7-9 and TRBJ2-1; TRBD2 matches at 10 bases. V lost 4 bases and J lost 7; bases outside the gene matches: 10. The CDR3 has 16 residues. Germline V gene data show CDR1 as SEHNR and CDR2 as FQNEAQ (reference sequence).

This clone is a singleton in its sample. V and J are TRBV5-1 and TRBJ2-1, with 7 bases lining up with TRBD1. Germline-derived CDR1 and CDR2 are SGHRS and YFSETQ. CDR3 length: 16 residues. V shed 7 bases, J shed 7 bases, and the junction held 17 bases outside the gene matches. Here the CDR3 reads CASRSIEGARWNEQFF. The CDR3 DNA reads TGCGCCAGCCGATCTATAGAGGGGGCTAGGTGGAATGAGCAGTTCTTC.

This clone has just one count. CDR3 sequence: CASSTGGAREQYF. CDR3 bases: TGTGCCAGCAGCACCGGGGGGGCTCGGGAGCAGTACTTC. V usage is TRBV13 and J usage is TRBJ2-7, with 8 bases matching TRBD2. Per germline, CDR1 PRHDT and CDR2 FYEKMQ (reference sequence). The V gene end was trimmed by 5 bases and the J gene end by 7 bases; junction bases not matched to a gene: 7. This CDR3 region has 13 residues.

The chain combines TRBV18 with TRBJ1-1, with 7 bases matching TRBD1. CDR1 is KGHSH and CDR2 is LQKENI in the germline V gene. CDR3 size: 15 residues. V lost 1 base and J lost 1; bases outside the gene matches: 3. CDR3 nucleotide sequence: TGTGCCAGCTCACCACTTCAGGGGGGGAACACTGAAGCTTTCTTT. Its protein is CASSPLQGGNTEAFF.

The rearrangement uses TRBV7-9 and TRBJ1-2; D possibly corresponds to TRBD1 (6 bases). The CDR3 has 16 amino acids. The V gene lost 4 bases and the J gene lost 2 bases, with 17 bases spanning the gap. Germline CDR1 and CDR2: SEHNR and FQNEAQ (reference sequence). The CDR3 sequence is CASSYTGGAQNYGYTF. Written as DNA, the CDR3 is TGTGCCAGCAGCTACACGGGGGGGGCACAGAACTATGGCTACACCTTC.

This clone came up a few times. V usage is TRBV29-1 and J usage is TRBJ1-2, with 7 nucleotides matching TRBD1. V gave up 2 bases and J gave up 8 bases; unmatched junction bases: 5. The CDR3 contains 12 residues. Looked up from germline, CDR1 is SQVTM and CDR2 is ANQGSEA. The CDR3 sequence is CSVESQGGGYTF. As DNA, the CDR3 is TGCAGCGTTGAATCGCAGGGGGGAGGCTACACCTTC. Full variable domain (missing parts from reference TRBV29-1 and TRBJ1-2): SAVISQKPSRDICQRGTSLTIQCQVDSQVTMMFWYRQQPGQSLTLIATANQGSEATYESGFVIDKFPISRPNLTFSTLTVSNMSPEDSSIYLCSVESQGGGYTFGSGTRLTVV.

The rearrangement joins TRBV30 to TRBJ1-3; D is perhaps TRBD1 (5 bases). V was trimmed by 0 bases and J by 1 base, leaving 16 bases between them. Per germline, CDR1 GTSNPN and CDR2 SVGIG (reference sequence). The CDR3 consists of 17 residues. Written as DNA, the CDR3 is TGTGCCTGGAGTGTACGACAGCAGAAAATATCTGGAAACACCATATATTTT. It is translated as CAWSVRQQKISGNTIYF.

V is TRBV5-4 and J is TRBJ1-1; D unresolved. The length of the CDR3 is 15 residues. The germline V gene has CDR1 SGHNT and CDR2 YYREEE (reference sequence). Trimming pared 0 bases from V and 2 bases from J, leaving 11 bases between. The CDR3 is CASSLEPTVNTEAFF. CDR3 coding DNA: TGTGCCAGCAGCTTGGAACCGACTGTTAACACTGAAGCTTTCTTT. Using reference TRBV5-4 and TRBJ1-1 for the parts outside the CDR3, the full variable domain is ETGVTQSPTHLIKTRGQQVTLRCSSQSGHNTVSWYQQALGQGPQFIFQYYREEENGRGNFPPRFSGLQFPNYSSELNVNALELDDSALYLCASSLEPTVNTEAFFGQGTRLTVV.

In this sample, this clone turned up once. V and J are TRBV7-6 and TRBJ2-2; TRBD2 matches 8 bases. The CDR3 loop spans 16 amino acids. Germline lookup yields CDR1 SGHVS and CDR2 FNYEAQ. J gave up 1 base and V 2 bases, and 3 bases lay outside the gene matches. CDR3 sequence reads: CASSLQAGGNTGELFF. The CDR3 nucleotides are TGTGCCAGCAGCTTACAGGCGGGAGGGAACACCGGGGAGCTGTTTTTT.

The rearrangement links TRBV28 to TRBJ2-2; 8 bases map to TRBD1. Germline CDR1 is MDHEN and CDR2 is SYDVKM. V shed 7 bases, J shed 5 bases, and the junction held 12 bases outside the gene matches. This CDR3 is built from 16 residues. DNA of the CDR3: TGTGCCAGCACCATGACAGGGGCAGTAAGGACCGGGGAGCTGTTTTTT. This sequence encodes CASTMTGAVRTGELFF.

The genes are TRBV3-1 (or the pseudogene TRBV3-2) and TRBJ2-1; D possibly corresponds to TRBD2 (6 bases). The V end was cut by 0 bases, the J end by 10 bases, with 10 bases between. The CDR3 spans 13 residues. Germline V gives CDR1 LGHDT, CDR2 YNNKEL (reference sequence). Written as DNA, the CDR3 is TGTGCCAGCAGCCAAGATCGAGGAGGGGAGCAGTTCTTC. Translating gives CASSQDRGGEQFF.

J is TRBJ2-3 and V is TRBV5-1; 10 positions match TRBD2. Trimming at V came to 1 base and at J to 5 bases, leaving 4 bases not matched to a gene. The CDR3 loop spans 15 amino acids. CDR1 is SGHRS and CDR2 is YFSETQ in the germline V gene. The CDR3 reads CASSLQAGGGDTQYF. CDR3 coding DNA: TGCGCCAGCAGCTTGCAAGCGGGAGGGGGAGATACGCAGTATTTT.

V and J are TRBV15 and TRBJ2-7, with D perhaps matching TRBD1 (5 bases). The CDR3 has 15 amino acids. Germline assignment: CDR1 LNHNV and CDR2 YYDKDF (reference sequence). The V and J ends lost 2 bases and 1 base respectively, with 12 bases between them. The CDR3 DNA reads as TGTGCCACCAGCAGACAGGGTACGGGTTCCTACGAGCAGTACTTC. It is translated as CATSRQGTGSYEQYF.

For the CDR3, the DNA is TGTGCCAGCAGCTCCCAGACAGGGACCTCTGGAAACACCATATATTTT. This translates into CASSSQTGTSGNTIYF. This chain links TRBV9 with TRBJ1-3; 7 bases match TRBD1. Trimming removed 4 bases from V and 0 bases from J; junction bases left unmatched: 7. Germline assignment: CDR1 SGDLS and CDR2 YYNGEE. The CDR3 extends over 16 amino acids.